Each of the 18 T cell receptor beta chains below was sequenced from the same sample in a study of cytomegalovirus exposure and HLA in healthy donors. Researchers ran the PCR with 60 Vbeta and 13 Jbeta primers. Method: immunoSEQ multiplex PCR; TCRdb's copy keeps in-frame clones and lacks some. The table lists about 69,000 clones, about 70% of them singletons. Sequencing was carried out using PBMCs. Every receptor here comes from a woman in her twenties or thirties in good health and CMV-seronegative.

The chain links TRBV6-6 to TRBJ1-3; 7 nucleotides agree with TRBD1. The ends lost 5 bases at V and 0 bases at J; junction bases unmatched: 1. The CDR3 length is 14 residues. Germline V CDR1 and CDR2: MNHNY, SVGAGI (reference sequence). The CDR3 region is CASSGTVSGNTIYF. DNA of the CDR3: TGTGCCAGCAGTGGGACAGTCTCTGGAAACACCATATATTTT.

The table lists this clone with a few counts. The rearrangement links TRBV7-9 to TRBJ1-4, with D unclear. V lost 5 bases and J 5 bases, leaving 12 bases between the germline ends. The CDR3 is 14 residues long. CDR1 SEHNR and CDR2 FQNEAQ come from the germline V gene (reference sequence). In DNA, the CDR3 is TGTGCCAGCAGCCACCCCCAGAGGAATGAAAAACTGTTTTTT. It yields the protein CASSHPQRNEKLFF. Based on the CDR3 plus reference TRBV7-9 and TRBJ1-4, the full variable domain is DTGVSQNPRHKITKRGQNVTFRCDPISEHNRLYWYRQTLGQGPEFLTYFQNEAQLEKSRLLSDRFSAERPKGSFSTLEIQRTEQGDSAMYLCASSHPQRNEKLFFGSGTQLSVL.

The chain carries TRBV4-1 and TRBJ2-3; weak D call: TRBD1 (5 bases). The ends were cut back, 0 bases at V and 1 base at J, with 11 bases in the middle. Germline V gene data show CDR1 as MGHRA and CDR2 as YSYEKL. The length of the CDR3 is 16 residues. CDR3 nucleotide sequence: TGCGCCAGCAGCCAAGATAAGGGGCCGGGCACAGATACGCAGTATTTT. It specifies CASSQDKGPGTDTQYF.

The chain uses TRBV15 and TRBJ2-6; TRBD2 is a possible D gene (5 bases). The CDR3 is 21 amino acids. The V gene lost 0 bases and the J gene lost 2 bases, with 23 bases spanning the gap. Germline V gene data show CDR1 as LNHNV and CDR2 as YYDKDF (reference sequence). The CDR3, as DNA: TGTGCCACCAGCAGAGATGGTGAAGACTACCCAGTCTACACTGGGGCCAACGTCCTGACTTTC. It is translated as CATSRDGEDYPVYTGANVLTF.

This sequence joins TRBV6-1 and TRBJ2-1; 7 bases align to TRBD1. CDR3 size: 13 residues. With 6 bases clipped from V and 9 bases from J, the junction kept 8 bases outside the gene matches. CDR1 and CDR2 from the germline V gene are MNHNS and SASEGT. In DNA, the CDR3 is TGTGCCAGCAGGGGACAGTCTACAGGTGAGCAGTTCTTC. Translation: CASRGQSTGEQFF.

In this sample, this clone turned up a few times. The genes are TRBV28 and TRBJ1-1; the D is unclear. CDR3 size: 14 residues. The ends were cut back, 3 bases at V and 2 bases at J, with 10 bases in the middle. Germline CDR1 is MDHEN and CDR2 is SYDVKM. CDR3 in DNA: TGTGCCAGCAGTTTTACACAGCAAAACACTGAAGCTTTCTTT. Encoded protein: CASSFTQQNTEAFF.

This clone occurred a few times. The CDR3 DNA follows: TGTGCCAGCAGTGAAGCGCAGGGGGGATCACCCCTCCACTTT. This sequence encodes CASSEAQGGSPLHF. The chain employs TRBV6-1 and TRBJ1-6, with 7 nucleotides matching TRBD1. Germline loops: CDR1 MNHNS, CDR2 SASEGT. The CDR3 has 14 residues. Unmatched junction bases numbered 3, after V lost 0 bases and J lost 10 bases.

The chain uses TRBV5-1 and TRBJ2-7; TRBD2 matches 7 bases. V shed 5 bases and J 2 bases; nucleotides not matched to a gene: 4. Germline CDR1 is SGHRS and CDR2 is YFSETQ. The CDR3 length is 13 residues. CDR3 sequence reads: CASRTGTTYEQYF. DNA for the CDR3: TGCGCCAGCAGAACTGGGACTACCTACGAGCAGTACTTC.

The genes are TRBV18 and TRBJ2-7; a possible D gene is TRBD1 (5 bases). The CDR3 covers 12 residues. V lost 5 bases and J lost 0, with 5 bases in between. Per the germline V gene, CDR1 is KGHSH and CDR2 is LQKENI. The CDR3 sequence is CASSTGSYEQYF. For the CDR3, the DNA is TGTGCCAGCTCAACAGGCTCCTACGAGCAGTACTTC.

The rearrangement joins TRBV14 to TRBJ1-6, with 10 positions matching TRBD1. The CDR3 sequence is 14 residues long. Per the germline V gene, CDR1 is SGHDN and CDR2 is FVKESK. V lost 3 bases and J lost 9; bases outside the gene matches: 2. The CDR3 region is CASSHDRGLSPLHF. DNA for the CDR3: TGTGCCAGCAGCCACGACAGGGGGCTTTCACCCCTCCACTTT.

This clone was counted a few times. The chain uses TRBV6-6 and TRBJ2-5; D unresolved. V was pared by 4 bases and J by 7 bases, with 7 bases between. The CDR3 spans 11 residues. Germline V gene lookup returns CDR1 MNHNY and CDR2 SVGAGI (reference sequence). CDR3 bases: TGTGCCAGCAGTTTTTCAGGGACCCAGTACTTC. This gives the protein CASSFSGTQYF.

This clone was found a few times. The CDR3 region has the DNA TGTGCCAGCAGCCCTACTAGCGGGGCCTATGGAAAGCAGTTCTTC. Translation gives CASSPTSGAYGKQFF. This chain joins TRBV7-9 and TRBJ2-1, with TRBD2 identical over 10 bases. Germline V gene sequence: CDR1 SEHNR, CDR2 FQNEAQ (reference sequence). This CDR3 contains 15 residues. Unmatched junction bases numbered 12, after V lost 5 bases and J lost 11 bases.

This clone has more than one count but fewer than ten. V gene TRBV6-4 combines with J gene TRBJ2-6; TRBD2 agrees at 8 bases. Germline V CDR1 and CDR2: MRHNA, SNTAGT. The V segment lost 6 bases and the J segment 0 bases; nucleotides outside the gene matches: 4. CDR3 size: 16 residues. The CDR3 reads CASSSGGSSGANVLTF. The CDR3 DNA sequence: TGTGCCAGCAGCTCGGGGGGGAGCTCTGGGGCCAACGTCCTGACTTTC.

In this sample, this clone turned up a few times. The gene calls are TRBV14 and TRBJ2-3, with D possibly being TRBD1 (6 bases). CDR3 length equals 17 residues. Between the trimmed V and J ends, which lost 4 bases and 0 bases, there was a span of 17 bases. Germline values: CDR1 SGHDN, CDR2 FVKESK. CDR3 residues: CASSLHLGHQSTDTQYF. The CDR3 bases are TGTGCCAGCAGCCTTCATTTGGGACACCAGAGCACAGATACGCAGTATTTT.

V usage is TRBV5-1 and J usage is TRBJ1-1, with 9 bases lining up with TRBD1. V dropped 6 bases and J dropped 4; count of bases not matched to a gene: 7. The germline V gene has CDR1 SGHRS and CDR2 YFSETQ. The CDR3 is 14 amino acids. The CDR3 DNA reads TGCGCCAGCACCACAGGGGGCGCAGGCACTGAAGCTTTCTTT. This translates into CASTTGGAGTEAFF.

The chain employs TRBV19 and TRBJ2-7; 11 bases line up with TRBD1. Trimming cost V 6 bases and J 3 bases; bases outside gene matches: 7. The CDR3 totals 15 residues. Germline CDR1 is LNHDA and CDR2 is SQIVND (reference sequence). The CDR3 region has the DNA TGTGCCAGTAGAGCCCGGACAGGGGGCAACTACGAGCAGTACTTC. Translated, it gives CASRARTGGNYEQYF.

The chain couples TRBV2 to TRBJ1-6; 9 nucleotides align to TRBD1. The ends lost 6 bases at V and 10 bases at J; junction bases unmatched: 10. Germline CDR1 and CDR2: SNHLY and FYNNEI. This CDR3 region has 15 residues. This CDR3 is CASRGQGVSLSPLHF. In DNA, the CDR3 is TGTGCCAGCAGGGGACAGGGAGTATCGCTATCACCCCTCCACTTT.

This rearrangement joins TRBV5-5 to TRBJ1-2; no reliable D call. The CDR3 sequence is 12 residues long. V lost 4 bases and J 4 bases, leaving 8 bases between the germline ends. Germline lookup yields CDR1 SGHKS and CDR2 YYEKEE (reference sequence). DNA for the CDR3: TGTGCCAGCAGCCTAGCGATCTATGGCTACACCTTC. It codes for CASSLAIYGYTF.